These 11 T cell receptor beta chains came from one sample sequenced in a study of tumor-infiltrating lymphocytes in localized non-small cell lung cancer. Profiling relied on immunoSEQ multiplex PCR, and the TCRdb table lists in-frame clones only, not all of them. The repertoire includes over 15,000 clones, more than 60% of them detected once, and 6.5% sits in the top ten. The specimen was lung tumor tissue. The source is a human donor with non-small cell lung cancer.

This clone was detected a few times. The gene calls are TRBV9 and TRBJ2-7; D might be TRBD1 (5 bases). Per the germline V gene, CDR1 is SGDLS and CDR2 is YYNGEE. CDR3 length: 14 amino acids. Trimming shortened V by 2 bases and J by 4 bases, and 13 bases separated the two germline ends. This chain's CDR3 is CASSVTVGAYEQYF. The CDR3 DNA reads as TGTGCCAGCAGCGTTACCGTTGGGGCGTACGAGCAGTACTTC.

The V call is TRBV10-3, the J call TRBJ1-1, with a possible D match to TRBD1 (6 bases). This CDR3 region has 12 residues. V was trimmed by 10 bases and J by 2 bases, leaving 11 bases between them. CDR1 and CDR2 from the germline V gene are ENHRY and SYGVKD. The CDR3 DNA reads TGTGCCACCCGACAGGTCAACACTGAAGCTTTCTTT. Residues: CATRQVNTEAFF.

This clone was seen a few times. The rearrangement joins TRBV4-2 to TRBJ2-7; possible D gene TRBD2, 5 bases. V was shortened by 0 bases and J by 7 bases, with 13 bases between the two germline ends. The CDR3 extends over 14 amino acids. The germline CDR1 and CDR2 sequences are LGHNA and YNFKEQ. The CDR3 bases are TGTGCCAGCAGCCAAGAGGCCCCAAGGGAGGAGCAGTACTTC. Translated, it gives CASSQEAPREEQYF.

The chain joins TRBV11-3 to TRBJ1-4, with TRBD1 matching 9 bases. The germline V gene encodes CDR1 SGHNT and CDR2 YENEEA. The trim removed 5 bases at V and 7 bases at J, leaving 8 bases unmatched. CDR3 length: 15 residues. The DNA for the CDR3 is TGTGCCAGCAGCCCCCGGACAGGGGAACGTGAAAAACTGTTTTTT. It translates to CASSPRTGEREKLFF.

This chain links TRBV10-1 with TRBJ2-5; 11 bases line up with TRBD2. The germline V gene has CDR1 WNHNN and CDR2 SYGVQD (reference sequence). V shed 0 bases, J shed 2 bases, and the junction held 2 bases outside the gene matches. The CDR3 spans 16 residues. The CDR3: CASSESGTSGQETQYF. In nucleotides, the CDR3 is TGCGCCAGCAGTGAGTCTGGGACTAGCGGACAAGAGACCCAGTACTTC.

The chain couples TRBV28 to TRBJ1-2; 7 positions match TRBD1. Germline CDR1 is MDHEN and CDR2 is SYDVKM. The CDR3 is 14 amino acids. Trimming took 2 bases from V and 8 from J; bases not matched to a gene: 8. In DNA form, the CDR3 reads TGTGCCAGCAGTTTAGAGACAGGGAATTGGGGCTACACCTTC. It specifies CASSLETGNWGYTF.

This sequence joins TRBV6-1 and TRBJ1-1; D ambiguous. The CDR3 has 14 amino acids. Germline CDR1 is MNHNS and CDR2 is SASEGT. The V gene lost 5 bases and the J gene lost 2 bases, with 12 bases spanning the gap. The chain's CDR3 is CASSPRRINTEAFF. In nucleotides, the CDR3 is TGTGCCAGCAGTCCCCGGCGGATAAACACTGAAGCTTTCTTT.

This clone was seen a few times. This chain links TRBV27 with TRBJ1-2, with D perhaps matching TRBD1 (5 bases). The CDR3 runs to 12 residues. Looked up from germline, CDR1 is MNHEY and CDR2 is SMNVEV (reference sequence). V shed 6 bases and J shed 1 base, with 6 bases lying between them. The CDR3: CASRGVNYGYTF. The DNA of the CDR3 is TGTGCCAGCAGAGGGGTTAACTATGGCTACACCTTC.

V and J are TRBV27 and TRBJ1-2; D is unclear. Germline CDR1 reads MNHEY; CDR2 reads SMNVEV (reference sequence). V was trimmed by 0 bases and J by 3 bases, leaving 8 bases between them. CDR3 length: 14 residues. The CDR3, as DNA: TGTGCCAGCAGTTTATCGAGGGCTTACTATGGCTACACCTTC. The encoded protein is CASSLSRAYYGYTF.

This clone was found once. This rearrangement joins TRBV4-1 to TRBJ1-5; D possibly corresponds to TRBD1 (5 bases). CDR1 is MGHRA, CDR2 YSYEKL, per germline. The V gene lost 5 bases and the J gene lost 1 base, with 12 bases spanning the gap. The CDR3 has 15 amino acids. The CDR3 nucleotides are TGCGCCAGCAGCTTCCAGGGAAGAAGCAATCAGCCCCAGCATTTT. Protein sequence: CASSFQGRSNQPQHF.

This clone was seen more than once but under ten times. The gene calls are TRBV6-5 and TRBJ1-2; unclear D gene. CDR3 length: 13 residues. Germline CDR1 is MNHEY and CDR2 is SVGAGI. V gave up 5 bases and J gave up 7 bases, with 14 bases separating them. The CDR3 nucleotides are TGTGCCAGCAGTCCCGGTTCTTGGGGTGGCTACACCTTC. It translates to CASSPGSWGGYTF.